The rows below give T cell receptor beta chains drawn from one sample of a study of cytomegalovirus exposure and HLA in healthy donors. Only in-frame clones appear in the TCRdb table, and some are missing; sequencing was by immunoSEQ multiplex PCR. The table includes around 80,000 clones, over 60% detected once. The sample comprised PBMCs. These receptors all stem from a female donor in good health and CMV-seronegative. CDR3s include the opening cysteine and the closing phenylalanine or tryptophan. Fields, in order: V gene, D gene, J gene, clone size, CDR3 DNA, CDR3 protein. D genes are given only for firm matches. Not every row has a clone size; where given, it reads once, few, many or a size class.

V gene: TRBV10-3
D gene: TRBD1
J gene: TRBJ2-1
clone size: .
CDR3 DNA: TGTGCCATCAGCCGGGACAGGGCAAATAATGAGCAGTTCTTC
CDR3 protein: CAISRDRANNEQFF

V gene: TRBV5-1
D gene: .
J gene: TRBJ1-1
clone size: .
CDR3 DNA: TGCGCCAGCAGCTTGGCCGGCGGGAACACTGAAGCTTTCTTT
CDR3 protein: CASSLAGGNTEAFF

V gene: TRBV15
D gene: .
J gene: TRBJ2-5
clone size: .
CDR3 DNA: TGTGCCACCAGCAGAGGGAAGGGGCCAGTTCGCGAGACCCAGTACTTC
CDR3 protein: CATSRGKGPVRETQYF

V gene: TRBV27
D gene: TRBD1
J gene: TRBJ2-7
clone size: .
CDR3 DNA: TGTGCCAGCAGAAAACAGGGGGCATTGGGGGAGCAGTACTTC
CDR3 protein: CASRKQGALGEQYF

V gene: TRBV30
D gene: .
J gene: TRBJ1-5
clone size: .
CDR3 DNA: TGTGCCTGGAGTCAGGGGAATCAGCCCCAGCATTTT
CDR3 protein: CAWSQGNQPQHF

V gene: TRBV5-4
D gene: TRBD1
J gene: TRBJ1-4
clone size: few
CDR3 DNA: TGTGCCAGCAGTCAACAGGGGGCGGTTGAAAAACTGTTTTTT
CDR3 protein: CASSQQGAVEKLFF

V gene: TRBV28
D gene: .
J gene: TRBJ1-4
clone size: .
CDR3 DNA: TGTGCCGGCAGTTGGCAGGCGATGGAAAAACTGTTTTTT
CDR3 protein: CAGSWQAMEKLFF

V gene: TRBV5-4
D gene: .
J gene: TRBJ1-1
clone size: .
CDR3 DNA: TGTGCCAGCGGGGGGTATGGTGTGGGTGAAGCTTTCTTT
CDR3 protein: CASGGYGVGEAFF

V gene: TRBV6-5
D gene: .
J gene: TRBJ2-3
clone size: .
CDR3 DNA: TGTGCCAGCAGTTACTCGATAGCGACTAGCACAGATACGCAGTATTTT
CDR3 protein: CASSYSIATSTDTQYF

V gene: TRBV30
D gene: .
J gene: TRBJ1-6
clone size: few
CDR3 DNA: TGTGCCTACCGGGAACCCCTCCACTTT
CDR3 protein: CAYREPLHF

V gene: TRBV30
D gene: TRBD1
J gene: TRBJ1-3
clone size: .
CDR3 DNA: TGTGCCTGGAAACAGGGGTCCCCTGGAAACACCATATATTTT
CDR3 protein: CAWKQGSPGNTIYF

V gene: TRBV19
D gene: TRBD2
J gene: TRBJ2-7
clone size: .
CDR3 DNA: TGTGCCAGTAGTATTGTAGCGGGCTACTCCTACGAGCAGTACTTC
CDR3 protein: CASSIVAGYSYEQYF

V gene: TRBV7-9
D gene: .
J gene: TRBJ2-5
clone size: .
CDR3 DNA: TGTGCCAGCAGCTTCTGGGGGGAAGAGACCCAGTACTTC
CDR3 protein: CASSFWGEETQYF

V gene: TRBV28
D gene: .
J gene: TRBJ1-2
clone size: .
CDR3 DNA: TGTGCCAGCAGTTCAGACAACTCCATGCCCTATGGCTACACCTTC
CDR3 protein: CASSSDNSMPYGYTF

V gene: TRBV6-5
D gene: TRBD2
J gene: TRBJ2-5
clone size: .
CDR3 DNA: TGTGCCAGCAGTTACTCCCTAGCGGCGGGGACCCAGTACTTC
CDR3 protein: CASSYSLAAGTQYF

V gene: TRBV6-5
D gene: .
J gene: TRBJ2-7
clone size: .
CDR3 DNA: TGTGCCAGCAGGGACGGGAGCTACGAGCAGTACTTC
CDR3 protein: CASRDGSYEQYF

V gene: TRBV11-2
D gene: .
J gene: TRBJ1-1
clone size: .
CDR3 DNA: TGTGCCACCTCCGAGGGGGGGGATGAAGCTTTCTTT
CDR3 protein: CATSEGGDEAFF

V gene: TRBV20-1
D gene: .
J gene: TRBJ2-7
clone size: .
CDR3 DNA: TGCAGTGCTAGACGGGAATACGAGCAGTACTTC
CDR3 protein: CSARREYEQYF

V gene: TRBV6-1
D gene: .
J gene: TRBJ2-5
clone size: few
CDR3 DNA: TGTGCCAGCAGTGACTCCGCGGGGGCCCAAGAGACCCAGTACTTC
CDR3 protein: CASSDSAGAQETQYF

V gene: TRBV7-7
D gene: .
J gene: TRBJ2-1
clone size: .
CDR3 DNA: TGTGCTAGCAGCCGCAACGTGCAGGCTGAGCAGTTCTTC
CDR3 protein: CASSRNVQAEQFF

V gene: TRBV29-1
D gene: .
J gene: TRBJ2-3
clone size: .
CDR3 DNA: TGCAGCCTTGTCCCGGGACAGGGGACTAGCAGCACAGATACGCAGTATTTT
CDR3 protein: CSLVPGQGTSSTDTQYF

V gene: TRBV9
D gene: .
J gene: TRBJ2-5
clone size: .
CDR3 DNA: TGTGCCAGCAGCCCCCGGGGTAGCTTACAAGAGACCCAGTACTTC
CDR3 protein: CASSPRGSLQETQYF

V gene: TRBV5-1
D gene: TRBD2
J gene: TRBJ2-1
clone size: .
CDR3 DNA: TGCGCCAGCAGCTTAACCCTAGCGGCAACCTACAATGAGCAGTTCTTC
CDR3 protein: CASSLTLAATYNEQFF

V gene: TRBV19
D gene: .
J gene: TRBJ2-3
clone size: .
CDR3 DNA: TGTGCCAGTAGTATAAGACCGGGAGATACGCAGTATTTT
CDR3 protein: CASSIRPGDTQYF

V gene: TRBV7-2
D gene: TRBD2
J gene: TRBJ2-3
clone size: .
CDR3 DNA: TGTGCCAGCAGCTTTTCCGGGGGGGCGGGGCAGTATTTT
CDR3 protein: CASSFSGGAGQYF

V gene: TRBV4-1
D gene: .
J gene: TRBJ2-2
clone size: .
CDR3 DNA: TGCGCCAGCAGCCAAGCTCTAGTAACACAGGGACACACCGGGGAGCTGTTTTTT
CDR3 protein: CASSQALVTQGHTGELFF

V gene: TRBV11-2
D gene: TRBD2
J gene: TRBJ2-1
clone size: .
CDR3 DNA: TGTGCCAGCAGCTTAGTACGGACTAGCGGGGGGAGGGACTACAATGAGCAGTTCTTC
CDR3 protein: CASSLVRTSGGRDYNEQFF

V gene: TRBV30
D gene: .
J gene: TRBJ2-7
clone size: .
CDR3 DNA: TGTGCCTGGGGGAGGGGGGGCGAGCAGTACTTC
CDR3 protein: CAWGRGGEQYF

V gene: TRBV27
D gene: .
J gene: TRBJ2-7
clone size: .
CDR3 DNA: TGTGCCAGCAGTTTAGGCACGTTCTACGAGCAGTACTTC
CDR3 protein: CASSLGTFYEQYF

V gene: TRBV6-6
D gene: TRBD1
J gene: TRBJ1-5
clone size: once
CDR3 DNA: TGTGCCAGCAGTTACTCGATAGACAGGGGGCGTCAGCCCCAGCATTTT
CDR3 protein: CASSYSIDRGRQPQHF

V gene: TRBV27
D gene: .
J gene: TRBJ1-2
clone size: .
CDR3 DNA: TGTGCCAGCAAGCGACAGGACAACTATGGCTACACCTTC
CDR3 protein: CASKRQDNYGYTF

V gene: TRBV29-1
D gene: .
J gene: TRBJ2-5
clone size: .
CDR3 DNA: TGCAGCGTTGCCGAGAACCAAGAGACCCAGTACTTC
CDR3 protein: CSVAENQETQYF

V gene: TRBV6-5
D gene: TRBD1
J gene: TRBJ1-3
clone size: .
CDR3 DNA: TGTGCCAGCAGTTGGGGACAGGGGGCTGGAAACACCATATATTTT
CDR3 protein: CASSWGQGAGNTIYF

V gene: TRBV7-8
D gene: TRBD1
J gene: TRBJ2-7
clone size: .
CDR3 DNA: TGTGCCAGCAGCTATCGGACAGGGACCGAGCAGTACTTC
CDR3 protein: CASSYRTGTEQYF

V gene: TRBV28
D gene: TRBD1
J gene: TRBJ1-5
clone size: .
CDR3 DNA: TGTGCCAGCAGTTCCCCCGGGACAGGGGATCAGCCCCAGCATTTT
CDR3 protein: CASSSPGTGDQPQHF

V gene: TRBV4-1
D gene: .
J gene: TRBJ1-1
clone size: .
CDR3 DNA: TGCGCCAGCAGCCAAGACCGCCTGGGACAATCTAACACTGAAGCTTTCTTT
CDR3 protein: CASSQDRLGQSNTEAFF

V gene: TRBV25-1
D gene: .
J gene: TRBJ2-1
clone size: .
CDR3 DNA: TGTGCCAGCAGTGAATGGGGGCACAATGAGCAGTTCTTC
CDR3 protein: CASSEWGHNEQFF

V gene: TRBV6-1
D gene: TRBD1
J gene: TRBJ1-1
clone size: once
CDR3 DNA: TGTGCCAGCAGTGAGGACCAGACAGGGGGGCGGAAAGCTTTCTTT
CDR3 protein: CASSEDQTGGRKAFF

V gene: TRBV28
D gene: TRBD1
J gene: TRBJ1-3
clone size: .
CDR3 DNA: TGTGCCAGCAGTTTAATGGACAGGACTGGAAACACCATATATTTT
CDR3 protein: CASSLMDRTGNTIYF

V gene: TRBV19
D gene: TRBD1
J gene: TRBJ2-1
clone size: .
CDR3 DNA: TGTGCCAGTAGTATAGTAGGGACAGGGGCCTACAATGAGCAGTTCTTC
CDR3 protein: CASSIVGTGAYNEQFF

V gene: TRBV6-5
D gene: TRBD2
J gene: TRBJ2-1
clone size: .
CDR3 DNA: TGTGCCAGCAGGCAATATCGGACTAGCGGCTATGAGCAGTTCTTC
CDR3 protein: CASRQYRTSGYEQFF

V gene: TRBV2
D gene: .
J gene: TRBJ1-1
clone size: .
CDR3 DNA: TGTGCCAGCGAGGGGCGGGGATCTTCTGAAGCTTTCTTT
CDR3 protein: CASEGRGSSEAFF

V gene: TRBV28
D gene: TRBD1
J gene: TRBJ1-4
clone size: .
CDR3 DNA: TGTGCCAGCAGTCCGAGACAGGGGACCTCCCCAACTAATGAAAAACTGTTTTTT
CDR3 protein: CASSPRQGTSPTNEKLFF

V gene: TRBV6-5
D gene: TRBD1
J gene: TRBJ1-2
clone size: .
CDR3 DNA: TGTGCCAGCAGCCGAACAGGGGGCGATGGCTACACCTTC
CDR3 protein: CASSRTGGDGYTF

V gene: TRBV27
D gene: .
J gene: TRBJ1-4
clone size: once
CDR3 DNA: TGTGCCAGCAGTTTACTTCCGCGGTGGGATGAAAAACTGTTTTTT
CDR3 protein: CASSLLPRWDEKLFF

V gene: TRBV23-1
D gene: .
J gene: TRBJ2-5
clone size: once
CDR3 DNA: TGCGCCAGCAGTCGCGACAACCAACAAGAGACCCAGTACTTC
CDR3 protein: CASSRDNQQETQYF

V gene: TRBV7-8
D gene: .
J gene: TRBJ2-7
clone size: .
CDR3 DNA: TGTGCCAGCAGCCCAATTACATATGGGGCCGCCTCCTACGAGCAGTACTTC
CDR3 protein: CASSPITYGAASYEQYF